A single sample is the source of the 22 T cell receptor beta chains below, sequenced in a study of blood T cells in healthy people across ages. It was with a sample-barcoded 5' primer and a J-beta primer mix that a second PCR of roughly 7 to 12 cycles was run. TCRdb passed the 5' RACE reads through MiXCR, listing each CDR3 protein once. The data hold roughly 900,000 distinct CDR3 sequences, with 25% to 30% observed a single time. Sequenced input: blood. These receptors were collected from a woman older than 75 in good health.

This clonotype has at least ten counts. The chain couples TRBV6-2 or TRBV6-3 to TRBJ2-2, with no clear D. CDR3 length equals 18 residues. Germline assignment: CDR1 MNHEY and CDR2 SVGEGT. Trimming stripped 0 bases from V and 5 bases from J, with 19 bases between. CDR3 loop: CASSYSIRSQRETGELFF. As DNA, the CDR3 is TGTGCCAGCAGTTACTCGATTAGGAGTCAGAGAGAAACCGGGGAGCTGTTTTTT.

This clonotype was seen a handful of times. CDR3 in DNA: TGTGCCAGCAGTCGGTTTGGCCTTCCACAAGAGACCCAGTACTTC. This translates into CASSRFGLPQETQYF. The chain recombines TRBV2 with TRBJ2-7; no definite D call. The DNA matches TRBJ2-5 better at its end, which makes the J call doubtful. From germline, CDR1 is SNHLY and CDR2 FYNNEI. The CDR3 totals 15 residues.

Comments on this clonotype: A much larger clone sits a single nucleotide away, making a read error possible. The genes are TRBV20-1 and TRBJ2-3, with TRBD2 matching over 7 bases. The CDR3 covers 16 residues. Looked up from germline, CDR1 is DFQATT and CDR2 is SNEGSKA (reference sequence). The trim removed 0 bases at V and 2 bases at J, leaving 8 bases unmatched. For the CDR3, the DNA is TGCAGTGCTAGAGATCGGGGAGCGGGGAACACAGATACGCAGTATTTT. This gives the protein CSARDRGAGNTDTQYF.

V and J are TRBV5-6 and TRBJ2-3, with D possibly being TRBD2 (5 bases). Trimming took off 2 bases at V and 9 bases at J, with 16 bases between the two ends. The CDR3 contains 14 residues. From germline, CDR1 is SGHDT and CDR2 YYEEEE. The DNA of the CDR3 is TGTGCCAGCAGCTTATGGCAGCCAACGGGAACGCAGTATTTT. The encoded protein is CASSLWQPTGTQYF.

The gene calls are TRBV7-2 and TRBJ2-6; no clear D gene. Trimming pared 4 bases from V and 10 bases from J, leaving 5 bases between. The CDR3 spans 11 residues. CDR1 and CDR2 from the germline V gene are SGHTA and FQGNSA. CDR3 DNA sequence: TGTGCCAGCAGCTCTCGTAACGTCCTGACTTTC. Residues: CASSSRNVLTF.

This clonotype was seen repeatedly, ten times or more. This chain connects TRBV5-1 to TRBJ2-3; 8 nucleotides align to TRBD1. The CDR3 is made up of 16 amino acids. The V gene's germline CDR1 is SGHRS and CDR2 YFSETQ. J was trimmed by 3 bases and V by 4 bases; bases with no gene match: 10. For the CDR3, the DNA is TGCGCCAGCAGCCGATTGCCGGGACAGGTGACAGATACGCAGTATTTT. It encodes CASSRLPGQVTDTQYF.

On this clonotype: With a much larger clone just one base away, this may be a read error. V gene TRBV24-1 combines with J gene TRBJ2-6, with a possible D match to TRBD2 (5 bases). V was cut by 3 bases and J by 2 bases, with 7 bases left in between. This CDR3 spans 15 amino acids. Germline V gives CDR1 KGHDR, CDR2 SFDVKD. The CDR3 sequence: CATSDKGAGANVLTF. CDR3 DNA: TGTGCCACCAGTGATAAGGGAGCTGGGGCCAACGTCCTGACTTTC.

In this sample, this clonotype turned up a few times. The chain joins TRBV30 to TRBJ1-2; a weak D match, TRBD1 (5 bases). Germline-derived CDR1 and CDR2 are GTSNPN and SVGIG (reference sequence). The CDR3 contains 12 residues. Trimming cost V 3 bases and J 8 bases, with 13 bases left between them. The CDR3 DNA follows: TGTGCCTGGAGAGCAGGGAGGGACGGCTACACCTTC. Protein product: CAWRAGRDGYTF.

The CDR3 DNA is TGTGCCAGCTCACGACGACAGGGCGCGAACACCGGGGAGCTGTTTTTT. Protein: CASSRRQGANTGELFF. The chain employs TRBV18 and TRBJ2-2, with 7 positions matching TRBD1. This CDR3 region has 16 residues. V shed 4 bases and J 0 bases; nucleotides not matched to a gene: 5. Germline CDR1 and CDR2: KGHSH and LQKENI.

The sample holds a few counts of this clonotype. This may come from a read error, since a much larger clone is one base off. The DNA of the CDR3 is TGCAGCGTTTTGACAGGGCCACCCAGCCCCGAGCTCAATGAGCAGTACTTC. Amino acids: CSVLTGPPSPELNEQYF. V gene TRBV29-1 combines with J gene TRBJ2-7, with 7 bases matching TRBD1. The trim removed 5 bases at V and 7 bases at J, leaving 23 bases unmatched. Germline V gives CDR1 SQVTM, CDR2 ANQGSEA. The CDR3 spans 17 residues.

The rearrangement links TRBV4-3 to TRBJ1-2; tentatively, D is TRBD1 (6 bases). CDR1 and CDR2 from the germline V gene are LGHNA and YSLEER. This CDR3 region has 14 residues. V shed 0 bases and J shed 7 bases, with 12 bases lying between them. The CDR3 spells CASSQDMQDSGYTF. The CDR3 DNA follows: TGCGCCAGCAGCCAAGATATGCAGGACAGTGGCTACACCTTC.

This clonotype was seen just once. This chain uses TRBV11-3 with TRBJ2-1, with TRBD2 matching over 10 bases. The DNA end lines up better with TRBJ2-7; the J call may be wrong. There are 18 residues in the CDR3. Per germline, CDR1 SGHNT and CDR2 YENEEA. CDR3 sequence: CASSLSTSGGGNYNEQYF. The DNA of the CDR3 is TGTGCCAGCAGCCTCAGTACAAGCGGGGGGGGGAATTACAATGAGCAGTACTTC.

The table lists this clonotype with a few counts. This chain connects TRBV20-1 to TRBJ2-7; 10 bases fit TRBD1. The CDR3 length is 14 residues. CDR1 and CDR2 from the germline V gene are DFQATT and SNEGSKA (reference sequence). The junction had 5 bases not matched to a gene; V was cut back by 6 bases and J by 0 bases. The CDR3 is CSASGTGVSYEQYF. CDR3 DNA: TGCAGTGCCTCAGGGACAGGGGTCTCCTACGAGCAGTACTTC.

This clonotype showed up many times. The germline gene is not matched at one end of the junction; a read error may be the cause. This sequence joins TRBV5-1 and TRBJ1-6; TRBD1 matches 7 bases. The germline V gene has CDR1 SGHRS and CDR2 YFSETQ. The CDR3 length is 14 residues. The CDR3 is CASSLGTENSPLHF. The CDR3 DNA follows: TGTGCCAGCAGTTTGGGGACAGAAAATTCACCCCTCCACTTT.

As concerns this clonotype: A much larger clone lies one base from this, so it may be a read error. This rearrangement joins TRBV6-5 to TRBJ2-7; 7 nucleotides agree with TRBD1. The J call may be faulty, since TRBJ2-1 better matches the DNA end. Germline V gives CDR1 MNHEY, CDR2 SVGAGI. The CDR3 length is 16 residues. CDR3 coding DNA: TGTGCCAGCAGGTACAATACAGGGGTCGGCTCCTACGAGCAGTTCTTC. Translated, it gives CASRYNTGVGSYEQFF.

As to this clonotype: A read error is possible here, since a much larger clone lies one base away. The chain employs TRBV6-2 or TRBV6-3 and TRBJ2-5; D not resolved. V lost 2 bases, J lost 11 bases, and 30 bases lay in between. This CDR3 region has 18 residues. The germline V gene encodes CDR1 MNHEY and CDR2 SVGEGT. The CDR3 spells CASSYTSPSRRSYNEQYF. CDR3 DNA sequence: TGTGCCAGCAGTTACACCAGCCCGAGCAGGCGGTCCTACAATGAGCAGTACTTC.

The rearrangement uses TRBV6-6 and TRBJ2-3; no firm D call. V lost 6 bases to trimming and J lost 7 bases, with 11 bases between them. This CDR3 is 12 amino acids long. The germline CDR1 and CDR2 sequences are MNHNY and SVGAGI (reference sequence). CDR3 residues: CASSPLVHTQYF. CDR3 coding DNA: TGTGCCAGCAGCCCCTTAGTTCATACGCAGTATTTT.

The V and J genes are TRBV7-8 and TRBJ1-5; 8 nucleotides align to TRBD1. The CDR3 consists of 14 residues. The germline V gene has CDR1 SGHVS and CDR2 FQNEAQ. Trimming took 2 bases from V and 10 from J; bases not matched to a gene: 7. CDR3 protein: CASSLRRTGRPQHF. CDR3 DNA sequence: TGTGCCAGCAGCTTACGGAGGACAGGGCGACCCCAGCATTTT.

Of note for this clonotype: This may be a read error: a much more frequent sequence differs by one nucleotide. The chain joins TRBV27 to TRBJ2-1; D not certain. Trimming left V 6 bases short and J 6 bases short, with 15 bases between. CDR1 and CDR2 from the germline V gene are MNHEY and SMNVEV (reference sequence). The CDR3 covers 14 residues. The CDR3 is CASRLTRVVNEQFF. Here the CDR3 DNA reads TGTGCCAGCAGGTTAACGCGTGTGGTCAATGAGCAGTTCTTC.

The rearrangement uses TRBV10-3 and TRBJ2-2; the match to TRBD1 covers 9 bases. Trimming removed 5 bases from V and 4 bases from J; junction bases left unmatched: 5. The germline gives CDR1 ENHRY, CDR2 SYGVKD. The CDR3 runs to 15 residues. The CDR3 is CAISTGTGFTGELFF. Here the CDR3 DNA reads TGTGCCATCAGTACCGGGACAGGGTTCACCGGGGAGCTGTTTTTT.

The chain employs TRBV9 and TRBJ2-7; 8 nucleotides match TRBD2. V was clipped by 4 bases and J by 5 bases; unmatched bases: 8. Germline V lookup: CDR1 SGDLS, CDR2 YYNGEE. This CDR3 region has 14 residues. The CDR3: CASSSGTSLHEQYF. CDR3 DNA sequence: TGTGCCAGCAGCTCCGGGACTAGTCTACACGAGCAGTACTTC.

The rearrangement links TRBV15 to TRBJ1-2; TRBD1 is a possible D gene (5 bases). The V and J ends lost 0 bases and 8 bases respectively, with 25 bases between them. Looked up from germline, CDR1 is LNHNV and CDR2 is YYDKDF (reference sequence). The CDR3 totals 18 residues. The CDR3 is CATSRDLLYIRTPVGYTF. In DNA form, the CDR3 reads TGTGCCACCAGCAGAGATCTCCTTTACATCCGGACACCGGTGGGCTACACCTTC.